The T cell receptor beta chain under discussion was sequenced for a study of T-cell reconstitution after alpha-beta-depleted transplantation in children. The study, taken as a whole, reports: Where some patients showed high TCRbeta diversity at day 60, it came from recipient T cells and thymic progenitors that had survived.

This clonotype was counted only a few times. Its antigen is still unknown. Germline V gene data show CDR1 as SQVTM and CDR2 as ANQGSEA. The length of the CDR3 is 12 residues. V gave up 4 bases and J gave up 4 bases, with 7 bases separating them. The TCRbeta library incorporated unique molecular identifiers. TCRdb redid the calling of the PCR reads with MiXCR, one entry per CDR3 protein. The repertoire has 440,000 or so distinct CDR3 sequences, about 45% of them found once; the top ten carry approximately 30%. The clonotype was recovered from a girl aged 2 to 10 with aplastic anemia, due to receive a stem cell transplant. Sequencing used PBMCs, obtained before TCRalphabeta/CD19-depleted stem cell transplant. This sequence joins TRBV29-1 and TRBJ1-4; no reliable D call. CDR3 protein: CSVVMFNEKLFF. CDR3 nucleotide sequence: TGCAGCGTTGTCATGTTTAATGAAAAACTGTTTTTT.